This T cell receptor beta chain was identified in a study of CD8+ T cells in alopecia areata. Study context: The authors scored treated patients' severity by affected scalp percentage.

CDR3 length equals 11 residues. The V gene's germline CDR1 is SNHLY and CDR2 FYNNEI. Trimming left V 7 bases short and J 1 base short, with 4 bases between. Treatment of the sample: oral pan-JAK inhibitor, 5-10 mg twice daily. After isolation, RNA underwent reverse transcription to generate cDNA as the sequencing template. Here immunoSEQ multiplex PCR was the method, and the copy in TCRdb shows in-frame clones only, minus some. This sample has 200,000 to 250,000 clones; approximately 57% occur once, and the top ten carry roughly 1.5%. The sequenced sample was CD4+ T cells sorted from blood, obtained at week 4, from a patient treated with tofacitinib. This receptor was obtained from a human donor with alopecia areata. This sequence joins TRBV2 and TRBJ1-1; D is unresolved. Here the CDR3 DNA reads TGTGCCAGCAAGGAGAACACTGAAGCTTTCTTT. Protein: CASKENTEAFF.